This record covers a single T cell receptor (beta chain). In Seattle, patients joined the study during active infection and were tracked longitudinally. These data belong to a study of blood T cell repertoires in COVID-19. Study context: Collection of acute and convalescent COVID-19 samples took place in the United States, Italy and Spain. Sources were T cells, B-cell-depleted T cells, or PBMCs; the material itself was cDNA or gDNA.

Original data processing: The authors estimated nucleated cell counts from reference gene primer amplification. Libraries were prepared by immunoSEQ multiplex PCR; TCRdb keeps only in-frame clonotypes and omits some of them. V, J and clone size reflect that table, while D and trimming were determined from the DNA. The data hold 150,000 to 180,000 clones, with about 85% observed a single time. V trimming: 1 base; J trimming: 6 bases; junction bases outside the gene matches: 3. The CDR3 sequence is 14 residues long. The germline gives CDR1 SEHNR, CDR2 FQNEAQ (reference sequence). The origin of this receptor is a man aged 60-69 years with COVID-19, enrolled during active disease. The chain has TRBV7-9 and TRBJ1-2; the match to TRBD1 covers 9 bases. Sequences were obtained from peripheral blood. CDR3 sequence reads: CASSLGTGDDGYTF. The CDR3 DNA sequence: TGTGCCAGCAGCTTAGGGACAGGGGACGATGGCTACACCTTC.